What follows are 30 T cell receptor beta chains derived from one specimen sequenced in a study of tissue T cells after allogeneic stem cell transplantation. Clones were sequenced by immunoSEQ multiplex PCR, and TCRdb holds only the in-frame ones, with some missing. This table has just over 8,500 clones, 40% to 50% appearing once. Time point meaning: mouse harvest day 7 after allogeneic transplant. Tail vein injection delivered 10^7 T-cell-depleted bone marrow cells and 10^6 splenic CD5+ T cells. The sample was skin. These TCRs come from a female BALB/c mouse given C57BL/6 T cells with graft-versus-host disease after an allogeneic hematopoietic cell transplant.

This clone was seen a single time. Any gene name here is a mouse gene name. The sequenced fragment ends 1 residue before the CDR3 boundary, so the rest is inferred from the germline J gene. The V and J genes are TRBV13-2 and TRBJ2-5, with D possibly called TRBD1 or TRBD2 (5 bases each). This CDR3 spans 12 amino acids. V lost 7 bases and J lost 6, with 12 bases in between. Germline-derived CDR1 and CDR2 are NNHNN and SYGAGS (reference sequence). CDR3 bases read: TGTGCCAGCCGTGGGGACGGGGACACCCAGTAC. Translated: CASRGDGDTQY. The entire CDR3 protein reads CASRGDGDTQYF.

This clone was picked up a small number of times. Gene names denote mouse genes. The read falls 1 residue short of the CDR3 end, and the missing part is taken from the germline J gene. The genes are TRBV26 and TRBJ1-2, with 12 bases fitting TRBD1. In germline, CDR1 is KGHPV, CDR2 FQNQEV (reference sequence). This CDR3 contains 16 residues. V was pared by 0 bases and J by 3 bases, with 2 bases of the junction left unmatched. CDR3 protein: CASSLSGTGGDSDYTF. The sequenced CDR3 bases are TGTGCCAGCAGTCTGTCGGGGACAGGGGGCGACTCCGACTACACC.

Note on this clone: Gene names are mouse gene names. The CDR3 is cut off 1 residue early in the read; its end comes from the germline J gene. This chain connects TRBV3 to TRBJ2-7; D is ambiguous. Germline lookup yields CDR1 SNHLY and CDR2 FYNGKV (reference sequence). With 8 bases removed from V and 4 bases from J, the gap between germline ends came to 12 bases. CDR3 size: 12 residues. Partial CDR3 DNA: TGTGCCAGCTCCCAGCGCGGTTATGAACAGTAC. Translating it yields CASSQRGYEQY. The CDR3 in full is CASSQRGYEQYF.

As for this clone: Each gene name is a mouse one. The CDR3 goes on 1 residue after the read ends, and that part is filled in from the germline J gene. The chain links TRBV5 to TRBJ2-3; 7 nucleotides align to TRBD2. The CDR3 runs to 14 residues. V gave up 2 bases and J gave up 4 bases; unmatched junction bases: 3. Germline V lookup: CDR1 LGHNA, CDR2 YNLKQL (reference sequence). Incomplete CDR3 DNA: TGTGCCAGCAGCCAAATGGGGGGTTCAGAAACGCTGTAT. Amino acids: CASSQMGGSETLY. The full CDR3 is CASSQMGGSETLYF.

Details on this clone: Gene names follow the mouse nomenclature. The missing CDR3 end, 1 residue past where the read stops, is filled in from the germline J gene. This sequence joins TRBV3 and TRBJ2-5, with 13 bases identical to TRBD2. The CDR3 consists of 14 residues. CDR1 SNHLY and CDR2 FYNGKV come from the germline V gene (reference sequence). V dropped 5 bases and J dropped 6; count of bases not matched to a gene: 2. The covered CDR3 bases are TGTGCCAGCAGCCGGGACTGGGGGGGGGACACCCAGTAC. The encoded protein is CASSRDWGGDTQY. The complete CDR3 protein is CASSRDWGGDTQYF. Drawing the rest from reference TRBV3 and TRBJ2-5, the complete variable domain is GPKVLQIPSHQIIDMGQMVTLNCDPVSNHLYFYWYKQILGQQMEFLVNFYNGKVMEKSKLFKDQFSVERPDGSYFTLKIQPTALEDSAVYFCASSRDWGGDTQYFGPGTRLLVL.

To note about this clone: Gene names denote mouse genes. The read ends 1 residue early relative to the CDR3; the germline J gene fills the gap. The rearrangement uses TRBV26 and TRBJ1-4; the D gene is possibly TRBD1 (6 bases). V was shortened by 6 bases and J by 0 bases, with 11 bases between the two germline ends. The CDR3 is 15 residues long. Germline CDR1 reads KGHPV; CDR2 reads FQNQEV (reference sequence). The CDR3 loop reads CASSPGQISNERLFF. The CDR3 bases that were read are TGTGCCAGCAGCCCGGGACAAATTTCCAACGAAAGATTATTT.

By share, this clone counts as medium-sized. Each gene name is a mouse one. The CDR3 goes on 1 residue after the read ends, and that part is filled in from the germline J gene. The chain uses TRBV3 and TRBJ2-7, with 9 bases lining up with TRBD2. The CDR3 has 15 residues. Per the germline V gene, CDR1 is SNHLY and CDR2 is FYNGKV (reference sequence). Trimming took 1 base from V and 6 from J; bases not matched to a gene: 7. CDR3 region: CASSLGWGGTSEQYF. The DNA read from the CDR3 is TGTGCCAGCAGCTTAGGCTGGGGGGGTACGAGTGAACAGTAC.

As to this clone: The genes and germline here are from mouse. The missing CDR3 end, 1 residue past where the read stops, is filled in from the germline J gene. This chain connects TRBV26 to TRBJ2-5, with 8 bases fitting TRBD1. The CDR3 is 12 amino acids. CDR1 and CDR2 from the germline V gene are KGHPV and FQNQEV (reference sequence). V shed 6 bases, J shed 6 bases, and the junction held 2 bases outside the gene matches. The sequenced CDR3 bases are TGTGCCAGCAGCCAGGGGGCTGACACCCAGTAC. It yields the protein CASSQGADTQY. The whole CDR3 reads CASSQGADTQYF.

In its sample, this clone was seen a few times. Gene names refer to mouse genes. The read ends 1 residue before the CDR3 terminus; that terminus is restored from the germline J gene. The V and J genes are TRBV3 and TRBJ2-1; D might be TRBD2 (6 bases). Trimming took off 2 bases at V and 0 bases at J, with 11 bases between the two ends. This CDR3 is 16 amino acids long. The germline V gene has CDR1 SNHLY and CDR2 FYNGKV (reference sequence). The sequenced CDR3 bases are TGTGCCAGCAGCTTAAGTCTGGGGAATAACTATGCTGAGCAGTTC. Translation gives CASSLSLGNNYAEQF. The complete CDR3 reads CASSLSLGNNYAEQFF.

Details on this clone: Each gene name is a mouse one. The missing CDR3 end, 1 residue past where the read stops, is filled in from the germline J gene. V is TRBV4 and J is TRBJ2-4, with D possibly matching TRBD2 (6 bases). The ends were cut back, 5 bases at V and 0 bases at J, with 9 bases in the middle. Germline CDR1 reads LGHDT; CDR2 reads YNNKQL (reference sequence). This CDR3 is built from 14 residues. The CDR3 DNA, read in part, is TGTGCCAGCAGCCGGACTGTTAGTCAAAACACCTTGTAC. Protein: CASSRTVSQNTLY. In full, the CDR3 is CASSRTVSQNTLYF.

On this clone itself: Any gene name here is a mouse gene name. The missing CDR3 end, 1 residue past where the read stops, is filled in from the germline J gene. The chain joins TRBV26 to TRBJ2-3; D is uncertain. The germline gives CDR1 KGHPV, CDR2 FQNQEV (reference sequence). There are 14 residues in the CDR3. The V end lost 2 bases, the J end lost 1 base, and 7 bases lay between the germline ends. The CDR3 protein is CASSLQRGAETLYF. CDR3 bases read: TGTGCCAGCAGTCTGCAGAGAGGTGCAGAAACGCTGTAT.

As to this clone: Genes here carry mouse names. The read ends 1 residue early relative to the CDR3; the germline J gene fills the gap. The chain joins TRBV31 to TRBJ2-2; 10 bases line up with TRBD2. V lost 0 bases and J lost 2; bases outside the gene matches: 9. The CDR3 has 18 amino acids. From germline, CDR1 is GKSSPN and CDR2 SITVG. The sequenced CDR3 bases are TGTGCCTGGAGTCTCAACTGGGGGGGGCAGGGGAACACCGGGCAGCTCTAC. As protein: CAWSLNWGGQGNTGQLY. The whole CDR3 region reads CAWSLNWGGQGNTGQLYF.

This clone has a handful of counts. The gene names given are mouse names. The sequenced fragment ends 1 residue before the CDR3 boundary, so the rest is inferred from the germline J gene. Other DNA sequences from this sample encode an identical CDR3 as well. The chain has TRBV26 and TRBJ2-7, with D possibly being TRBD1 (5 bases). The CDR3 extends over 12 amino acids. From germline, CDR1 is KGHPV and CDR2 FQNQEV (reference sequence). The V gene lost 0 bases and the J gene lost 7 bases, with 7 bases spanning the gap. Partial CDR3 DNA: TGTGCCAGCAGTCTGTCAGGGGTCGAACAGTAC. It translates to CASSLSGVEQY. The entire CDR3 sequence reads CASSLSGVEQYF.

A few counts support this clone. Gene names and germline match the mouse. The read terminates 1 residue ahead of where the CDR3 ends, so the germline J gene completes it. The chain links TRBV26 to TRBJ2-7; no clear D gene. V was shortened by 4 bases and J by 3 bases, with 7 bases between the two germline ends. CDR3 length: 12 amino acids. Germline V gene lookup returns CDR1 KGHPV and CDR2 FQNQEV (reference sequence). CDR3 DNA, as far as it was read: TGTGCCAGCAGTCACACATTCTATGAACAGTAC. Its translation is CASSHTFYEQY. The entire CDR3 reads CASSHTFYEQYF.

Worth noting for this clone: Mouse gene names apply. The CDR3 goes on 1 residue after the read ends, and that part is filled in from the germline J gene. The chain carries TRBV13-2 and TRBJ2-2; 8 positions agree with TRBD2. Per germline, CDR1 NNHNN and CDR2 SYGAGS (reference sequence). The CDR3 length is 18 residues. With 1 base clipped from V and 1 base from J, the junction kept 9 bases outside the gene matches. CDR3 loop: CASGDTGYWGINTGQLYF. The covered CDR3 bases are TGTGCCAGCGGTGATACAGGGTACTGGGGGATAAACACCGGGCAGCTCTAC.

In regard to this clone: The gene names here belong to mouse. CDR3 in amino acids: CASSPRGNTGQLYF. Incomplete CDR3 DNA: TGTGCCAGCAGCCCCAGGGGCAACACCGGGCAGCTCTAC. The gene calls are TRBV5 and TRBJ2-2; D possibly corresponds to TRBD1 (6 bases). The CDR3 end is not reached by the read, which stops 1 residue before it; the germline J gene fills it in. The germline CDR1 and CDR2 sequences are LGHNA and YNLKQL (reference sequence). V lost 4 bases and J 2 bases, leaving 8 bases between the germline ends. The length of the CDR3 is 14 residues.

This clone has just a few counts. The junction shows a germline mismatch at one end, possibly a read error. Gene names and germline match the mouse. The missing CDR3 end, 1 residue past where the read stops, is filled in from the germline J gene. V is TRBV20 and J is TRBJ1-1; D is perhaps TRBD1 (6 bases). CDR3 length equals 12 residues. CDR1 GFQATS and CDR2 STVNSAI come from the germline V gene. The part of the CDR3 DNA that was read is TGTGGTGCTCGGGACACTAACACAGAAGTCTTC. Translation: CGARDTNTEVF. The full CDR3 sequence reads CGARDTNTEVFF.

Worth noting for this clone: Mouse gene names apply. The sequenced fragment ends 1 residue before the CDR3 boundary, so the rest is inferred from the germline J gene. The genes are TRBV5 and TRBJ2-7; D remains ambiguous. V gave up 0 bases and J gave up 5 bases, with 2 bases separating them. Per the germline V gene, CDR1 is LGHNA and CDR2 is YNLKQL (reference sequence). The CDR3 consists of 11 residues. The DNA read from the CDR3 is TGTGCCAGCAGCCAAGAAGATGAACAGTAC. Its protein product is CASSQEDEQY. The entire CDR3 is CASSQEDEQYF.

This clone turned up a few times. Gene names are the mouse ones. The read falls 1 residue short of the CDR3 end, and the missing part is taken from the germline J gene. Other DNA sequences within the sample encode an identical CDR3. This sequence joins TRBV3 and TRBJ2-7; 10 positions match TRBD1. This CDR3 contains 13 residues. CDR1 is SNHLY, CDR2 FYNGKV, per germline (reference sequence). With V trimmed by 3 bases and J by 4 bases, 0 bases remained unmatched. The sequenced CDR3 bases are TGTGCCAGCAGCTTGGGACAGGGGTATGAACAGTAC. Amino acids: CASSLGQGYEQY. The entire CDR3 reads CASSLGQGYEQYF.

A word on this clone: Gene names refer to mouse genes. Read coverage stops 1 residue before the CDR3 terminus; the germline J gene supplies the remainder. This rearrangement joins TRBV26 to TRBJ2-7; 10 bases match TRBD2. Losses at the gene ends were 4 bases for V and 0 bases for J; bases not matched to a gene: 6. Germline loops: CDR1 KGHPV, CDR2 FQNQEV (reference sequence). This CDR3 region has 16 residues. The sequenced CDR3 bases are TGTGCCAGCAGTCCCGACTGGGGGGCCAGCTCCTATGAACAGTAC. Translating it yields CASSPDWGASSYEQY. The CDR3 in its entirety is CASSPDWGASSYEQYF.

Of note for this clone: Gene names and germline refer to mouse. The CDR3 end is not reached by the read, which stops 1 residue before it; the germline J gene fills it in. The chain employs TRBV26 and TRBJ2-4, with 7 bases that match TRBD1. Trimming took 2 bases from V and 7 from J; bases not matched to a gene: 0. The CDR3 spans 12 residues. The V gene's germline CDR1 is KGHPV and CDR2 FQNQEV (reference sequence). The CDR3 here is CASSLDRDTLYF. Incomplete CDR3 DNA: TGTGCCAGCAGTCTGGACAGGGACACCTTGTAC.

As regards this clone: Genes and germline are mouse. The read halts 1 residue ahead of the CDR3 end, with the missing end drawn from the germline J gene. This chain joins TRBV19 and TRBJ1-6; D may be TRBD1 (5 bases). TRBJ1-6 counts as an open reading frame of uncertain function. The CDR3 runs to 14 residues. V dropped 1 base and J dropped 7 bases, with 9 bases sitting between them. Germline values: CDR1 FNHDT, CDR2 SITEND (reference sequence). The CDR3 DNA, read in part, is TGTGCCAGCAGTATAAGGCAGGGAAATTCGCCCCTCTAC. Translating it yields CASSIRQGNSPLY. In full, the CDR3 is CASSIRQGNSPLYF.

Comments on this clone: Gene names denote mouse genes. The DNA ends 1 residue before the CDR3 does, and the rest of the CDR3 is filled in from the germline J gene. The chain has TRBV26 and TRBJ1-1; no definite D call. This CDR3 region has 13 residues. Trimming removed 2 bases from V and 1 base from J, with 5 bases in between. Germline assignment: CDR1 KGHPV and CDR2 FQNQEV (reference sequence). CDR3 DNA (partial): TGTGCCAGCAGTCTGAACAGGAACACAGAAGTCTTC. Amino acid sequence: CASSLNRNTEVF. The full-length CDR3 reads as CASSLNRNTEVFF.

Worth noting for this clone: Any gene name here is a mouse gene name. The sequence runs out 1 residue before the end of the CDR3; the remainder is reconstructed from the germline J gene. This rearrangement joins TRBV31 to TRBJ2-3, with 8 bases that match TRBD2. The germline V gene has CDR1 GKSSPN and CDR2 SITVG. This CDR3 has 15 residues. Unmatched junction bases numbered 5, after V lost 2 bases and J lost 1 base. CDR3 region: CAWSKLGEGAETLYF. The CDR3 DNA, read in part, is TGTGCCTGGAGTAAACTGGGGGAGGGTGCAGAAACGCTGTAT. Drawing the rest from reference TRBV31 and TRBJ2-3, the complete variable domain is AQTIHQWPVAEIKAVGSPLSLGCTIKGKSSPNLYWYWQATGGTLQQLFYSITVGQVESVVQLNLSASRPKDDQFILSTEKLLLSHSGFYLCAWSKLGEGAETLYFGSGTRLTVL.

About this clone: Gene names refer to mouse genes. CDR3 loop: CASSQSRDIYAEQFF. The part of the CDR3 DNA that was read is TGTGCTAGCAGTCAATCGCGGGACATCTATGCTGAGCAGTTC. V is TRBV21 and J is TRBJ2-1; a weak D match, TRBD1 (6 bases). The CDR3 end lies 1 residue beyond the end of the read and is filled in from the germline J gene. Being an ORF, TRBV21 has a function that is uncertain. This CDR3 has 15 amino acids. Trimming took 0 bases from V and 3 from J, leaving 9 bases between them.

Notes on this clone: Mouse gene names apply. With the read ending 1 residue before the CDR3 end, the germline J gene is used to fill in that end. The rearrangement uses TRBV26 and TRBJ2-7; the D is unclear. Germline assignment: CDR1 KGHPV and CDR2 FQNQEV (reference sequence). This CDR3 is built from 12 residues. V was shortened by 0 bases and J by 7 bases, with 7 bases between the two germline ends. CDR3 amino acids: CASSLSGREQYF. The CDR3 bases that were read are TGTGCCAGCAGTCTGTCAGGGCGGGAACAGTAC.

As concerns this clone: Gene names and germline match the mouse. The read ends 1 residue shy of where the CDR3 ends; the end is completed using the germline J gene. The chain combines TRBV30 with TRBJ2-7; TRBD1 is a possible D gene (5 bases). The CDR3 totals 12 residues. Germline CDR1 is SQVVS and CDR2 is ANEGSEA. V was shortened by 6 bases and J by 1 base, with 10 bases between the two germline ends. CDR3 DNA (partial): TGTAGTTCCGACGGACAATCCTATGAACAGTAC. The encoded protein is CSSDGQSYEQY. From start to end, the CDR3 is CSSDGQSYEQYF.

Worth noting for this clone: Mouse germline and gene names are used. The part of the CDR3 DNA that was read is TGTGCCAGCAGCCCCCGGGACTGGGATGCTGAGCAGTTC. Its protein product is CASSPRDWDAEQF. The whole CDR3 protein reads CASSPRDWDAEQFF. The chain carries TRBV5 and TRBJ2-1; TRBD2 agrees at 9 bases. The read stops 1 residue short of the end of the CDR3; the missing end is completed from the germline J gene. CDR1 is LGHNA and CDR2 is YNLKQL in the germline V gene (reference sequence). Losses at the gene ends were 4 bases for V and 5 bases for J; bases not matched to a gene: 3. The CDR3 is 14 residues long.

As to this clone: Gene labels here are mouse ones. The CDR3 goes on 1 residue after the read ends, and that part is filled in from the germline J gene. Within the sample, other DNA sequences also encode this same CDR3. The chain employs TRBV26 and TRBJ2-4; a possible D gene is TRBD1 (5 bases). There are 13 residues in the CDR3. From germline, CDR1 is KGHPV and CDR2 FQNQEV (reference sequence). V was clipped by 6 bases and J by 0 bases, with 7 bases between them. CDR3 DNA (partial): TGTGCCAGCAGGCAGGGTAGTCAAAACACCTTGTAC. Protein product: CASRQGSQNTLY. From start to end, the CDR3 is CASRQGSQNTLYF.

In regard to this clone: Gene names and germline match the mouse. The CDR3 extends 1 residue past the end of the read, so its final part is completed from the germline J gene. This chain links TRBV4 with TRBJ2-7, with 12 bases aligning to TRBD2. The CDR3 extends over 15 amino acids. J gave up 2 bases and V 5 bases, and 4 bases lay outside the gene matches. CDR1 and CDR2 (germline): LGHDT, YNNKQL (reference sequence). The CDR3 region is CASSPGTGGPYEQYF. Partial CDR3 DNA: TGTGCCAGCAGCCCCGGGACTGGGGGGCCCTATGAACAGTAC.